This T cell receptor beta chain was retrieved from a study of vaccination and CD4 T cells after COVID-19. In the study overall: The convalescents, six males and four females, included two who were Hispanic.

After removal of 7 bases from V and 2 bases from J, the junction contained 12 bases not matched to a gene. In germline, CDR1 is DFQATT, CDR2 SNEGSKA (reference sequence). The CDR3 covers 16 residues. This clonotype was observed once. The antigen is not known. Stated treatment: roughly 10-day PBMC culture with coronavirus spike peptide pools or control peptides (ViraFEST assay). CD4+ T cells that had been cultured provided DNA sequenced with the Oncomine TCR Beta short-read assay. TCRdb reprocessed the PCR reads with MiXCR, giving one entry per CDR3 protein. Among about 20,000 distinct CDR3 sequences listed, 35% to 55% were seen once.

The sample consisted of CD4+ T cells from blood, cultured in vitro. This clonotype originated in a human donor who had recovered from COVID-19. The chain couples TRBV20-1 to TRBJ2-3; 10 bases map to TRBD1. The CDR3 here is CSVGQGERWDTDTQYF. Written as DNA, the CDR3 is TGCAGTGTCGGACAGGGGGAGAGATGGGACACAGATACGCAGTATTTT.